The T cell receptor (beta chain) described here comes from a study of blood T cells in healthy people across ages. Study-wide findings and caveats: Significant beta diversity loss was already apparent by age 40, declining roughly linearly.

It was with a sample-barcoded 5' primer and a J-beta primer mix that a second PCR of about 7 to 12 cycles was run. A template-switch adaptor with 12 random nucleotides tagged each cDNA molecule. From the 5' RACE reads, TCRdb called clonotypes with MiXCR, one entry per CDR3 protein. This table has roughly 680,000 distinct CDR3 sequences, approximately 52% appearing once. This clonotype was seen only a few times. Antigen: not known. The sequence came from a woman aged 80 or over in good health. The sample comprised blood.

The CDR3 coding sequence is TGTGCCAGCAGCTCCCTGAATACCGAGCAGTACTTC. Protein product: CASSSLNTEQYF. The chain combines TRBV7-9 with TRBJ2-7; the D is unclear. CDR3 length: 12 amino acids. CDR1 and CDR2 (germline): SEHNR, FQNEAQ (reference sequence). V gave up 4 bases and J gave up 6 bases, with 10 bases separating them.